This T cell receptor beta chain was retrieved from a study of blood T cell repertoires in COVID-19. This CDR3 has 17 amino acids. J lost 1 base, V lost 0 bases, and 8 bases had no gene match. Germline V gene data show CDR1 as KGHSH and CDR2 as LQKENI. In the authors' workflow: It was from reference gene primer amplification that nucleated cell counts were estimated. Assay used: immunoSEQ multiplex PCR; TCRdb lists only in-frame clones, some missing. V and J calls plus clone size are reproduced from that table; the DNA served to infer D and trimming. The sample lists around 200,000 clones; just under 90% were seen once.

The source is a man in his 60s who had recovered from COVID-19. Input material: peripheral blood. The V call is TRBV18, the J call TRBJ2-7, with 8 bases identical to TRBD1. The CDR3 is CASSPPGRDRSSYEQYF. The DNA for the CDR3 is TGTGCCAGCTCACCACCGGGCCGGGACAGGTCTTCCTACGAGCAGTACTTC.